The rows below give T cell receptor beta chains drawn from one sample of a study of breast tumors, draining lymph nodes, adjacent tissues. TCRdb passed the multiplex PCR reads through MiXCR, listing each CDR3 protein once. The sample comprises about 100,000 distinct CDR3 sequences, around 21% of which are singletons, and around 1.3% rests with the top ten. The sample comprised axillary lymph node tissue. Receptor source: a female donor with breast cancer. Some clones in this sample may be carry-over from other donors' samples. The CDR3 runs from the conserved cysteine through the conserved F or W. A D gene is named only where the DNA matches it firmly. Rows give clone size only sometimes, using once, few, many, or a class for an expanded clone.

clone size | J gene | D gene | V gene | CDR3 DNA | CDR3 protein
. | TRBJ2-2 | . | TRBV28 | TGTGCCAGCGGAGGACGTCCGAACACCGGGGAGCTGTTTTTT | CASGGRPNTGELFF
. | TRBJ2-7 | . | TRBV2 | TGTGCCAGCACAAAGGAGGGAAGGGAGAGCTCCTACGAGCAGTACTTC | CASTKEGRESSYEQYF
. | TRBJ2-2 | TRBD2 | TRBV30 | TGTGCCTGGAGTTGGACTAGCCCCGGGGAGCTGTTTTTT | CAWSWTSPGELFF
many | TRBJ2-3 | TRBD2 | TRBV7-8 | TGTGCCAGCAGCTTGAATATGGTCTATCGGGGGGACGAGACAGATACGCAGTATTTT | CASSLNMVYRGDETDTQYF
many | TRBJ1-4 | . | TRBV10-1 | TGCGCCAGCAGTGAGGGAAGTAATGAAAAACTGTTTTTT | CASSEGSNEKLFF
many | TRBJ1-2 | TRBD1 | TRBV2 | TGTGCCAGCAGCGTCGACAGGGGCAGGGGCTACACCTTC | CASSVDRGRGYTF
many | TRBJ1-6 | TRBD1 | TRBV11-2 | TGTGCCAGCACCGACAGGGTGTTTTCACCCCTCCACTTT | CASTDRVFSPLHF
many | TRBJ2-7 | TRBD2 | TRBV2 | TGTGCCAGCACTGGCCTAGCGGGCGAGCAGTACTTC | CASTGLAGEQYF
few | TRBJ1-5 | . | TRBV12-3/TRBV12-4 | TGTGCCAGCACCCTGGGACACACTGGGCAGCCCCAGCATTTT | CASTLGHTGQPQHF
. | TRBJ2-3 | TRBD2 | TRBV20-1 | TGCAGTGCTAGCGCGTTAACTAGCGGGGGGCCAGATACGCAGTATTTT | CSASALTSGGPDTQYF
many | TRBJ1-4 | TRBD1 | TRBV9 | TGTGCCAGCAGCGCCCAACAGGGGTCTAATGAAAAACTGTTTTTT | CASSAQQGSNEKLFF
many | TRBJ2-1 | . | TRBV3-1 | TGTGCCAGCAGCCCAATTAGCGGTACAAACAATGAGCAGTTCTTC | CASSPISGTNNEQFF
many | TRBJ2-7 | TRBD1 | TRBV3-1 | TGTGCCAGCAGCCAAGAAGGACAGGGTGAGCTCTACGAGCAGTACTTC | CASSQEGQGELYEQYF
few | TRBJ2-7 | TRBD2 | TRBV28 | TGTGCCAGCAGTTTATCACGGGAGGGGAAGTACGAGCAGTACTTC | CASSLSREGKYEQYF
many | TRBJ2-7 | . | TRBV7-9 | TGTGCCAGCAGCCCCCTCGGTGGGAGCTCCTACGAGCAGTACTTC | CASSPLGGSSYEQYF
many | TRBJ2-7 | . | TRBV6-2/TRBV6-3 | TGTGCCAGCAGACTCGGGGGCGCCGAGCAGTACTTC | CASRLGGAEQYF
many | TRBJ2-3 | . | TRBV20-1 | TGCAGTGCTAGAGTGGGAGCCGGAGGCACAGATACGCAGTATTTT | CSARVGAGGTDTQYF
many | TRBJ1-2 | TRBD1 | TRBV19 | TGTGCCAGTAAAACTACTCAGGGGGCGGAGGGCTACACCTTC | CASKTTQGAEGYTF
many | TRBJ2-3 | . | TRBV29-1 | TGCAGCGTCACAGACGGCACAGATACGCAGTATTTT | CSVTDGTDTQYF
many | TRBJ2-3 | TRBD2 | TRBV9 | TGTGCCAGCAGCGCCGGGACTAGACGTACAGCAGATACGCAGTATTTT | CASSAGTRRTADTQYF
many | TRBJ2-1 | . | TRBV7-3 | TGTGCCAGCAGCTTAACAGGGGGCTCCTACAATGAGCAGTTCTTC | CASSLTGGSYNEQFF
. | TRBJ1-2 | TRBD1 | TRBV15 | TGTGCCACCAGCAGTATGACAGGGTATGCAGTCGGGACTATGAGCTACACCTTC | CATSSMTGYAVGTMSYTF
many | TRBJ2-7 | . | TRBV27 | TGTGCCAGCAGTTTGGGCCCCATCCGGTACGAGCAGTACTTC | CASSLGPIRYEQYF
many | TRBJ2-1 | . | TRBV24-1 | TGTGCCACCAGTGATTTGCGCGGAAGCTCCTACAATGAGCAGTTCTTC | CATSDLRGSSYNEQFF
many | TRBJ1-3 | . | TRBV11-2 | TGTGCCAGCAGCTTAGTAGAGACAGAAGCTGGAAACACCATATATTTT | CASSLVETEAGNTIYF
many | TRBJ1-3 | . | TRBV30 | TGTGCCTGGAGTAGAACGGCCTCTGGAAACACCATATATTTT | CAWSRTASGNTIYF
. | TRBJ1-5 | . | TRBV19 | TGTGCCAGTAGTATTTACGGCGGTCCGAGTCCCAATCAGCCCCAGCATTTT | CASSIYGGPSPNQPQHF
many | TRBJ1-2 | . | TRBV4-1 | TGCGCCAGCAGCCAGATTCGCCTAGGGGGGACAAGCCACTATGGCTACACCTTC | CASSQIRLGGTSHYGYTF
. | TRBJ2-1 | TRBD2 | TRBV11-2 | TGTGCCAGCAGCTCAAACCCGGGGGGGGGCAATGAGCAGTTCTTC | CASSSNPGGGNEQFF
many | TRBJ2-5 | . | TRBV11-2 | TGTGCCAGCAGTGGACCCTACCAAGAGACCCAGTACTTC | CASSGPYQETQYF
. | TRBJ1-1 | . | TRBV6-6 | TGTGCCAGCAGCCCAGGCTGGGATGAAGCTTTCTTT | CASSPGWDEAFF
. | TRBJ2-1 | TRBD2 | TRBV28 | TGTGCCAGCAGTTTCCCCAGCGGGAGGGCCAGGGAGCAGTTCTTC | CASSFPSGRAREQFF
many | TRBJ2-1 | TRBD2 | TRBV9 | TGTGCCAGCAGCGTAGGGGAGGGCCGTCACAATGAGCAGTTCTTC | CASSVGEGRHNEQFF
many | TRBJ1-2 | . | TRBV11-1 | TGTGCCAGCAGCTTAGAGGGGGATGGCTACACCTTC | CASSLEGDGYTF
many | TRBJ2-5 | . | TRBV12-3/TRBV12-4 | TGTGCCAGCAGCCCACCGGGACGGAAAGAGACCCAGTACTTC | CASSPPGRKETQYF
many | TRBJ2-1 | . | TRBV7-8 | TGTGCCAGCAGCGGTACAGGGGGAGGGCGGAATGAGCAGTTCTTC | CASSGTGGGRNEQFF
few | TRBJ2-7 | TRBD2 | TRBV3-1 | TGTGCCAGCAGCCAAGTTAGCGGGAGTTCCTACGAGCAGTACTTC | CASSQVSGSSYEQYF
. | TRBJ2-2 | . | TRBV6-1 | TGTGCCAGCAGTGAGCCAGGGTTAGGGGAGCTGTTTTTT | CASSEPGLGELFF
many | TRBJ2-3 | TRBD1 | TRBV5-4 | TGTGCCAGCAGCTACCGGACAGGGGGAGCAGATACGCAGTATTTT | CASSYRTGGADTQYF
. | TRBJ2-7 | . | TRBV18 | TGTGCCAGCTCACCGGCCACCAGGAGCTACGAGCAGTACTTC | CASSPATRSYEQYF
many | TRBJ1-2 | . | TRBV6-6 | TGTGCCAGCAGTTACGAGGGGCGAGGCTACACCTTC | CASSYEGRGYTF
many | TRBJ2-3 | TRBD2 | TRBV15 | TGTGCCACCAGCCCGAAACGGGAGGGAGCAGATACGCAGTATTTT | CATSPKREGADTQYF
many | TRBJ1-4 | . | TRBV20-1 | TGCAGTGCTAGAGTTCCCCACGGCGGGGTGACTAATGAAAAACTGTTTTTT | CSARVPHGGVTNEKLFF
many | TRBJ1-5 | . | TRBV19 | TGTGCCAGTAGTATGGCCAACAATCAGCCCCAGCATTTT | CASSMANNQPQHF
. | TRBJ2-3 | TRBD2 | TRBV20-1 | TGCAGTGCTCCTCACCAGACTAGCGGGAGTTCCCGAGGTTGGCAGTATTTT | CSAPHQTSGSSRGWQYF
many | TRBJ1-5 | . | TRBV7-2 | TGTGCCAGCAGCCCAGGGGTTGGTAGCAATCAGCCCCAGCATTTT | CASSPGVGSNQPQHF
. | TRBJ2-1 | TRBD2 | TRBV6-1 | TGTGCCAGCAGTGTAAGCGGGGGCACCTCGCGACGGTTCTTC | CASSVSGGTSRRFF
many | TRBJ2-3 | TRBD1 | TRBV20-1 | TGCAGTGCTAGAGACCAGGGGGTTGGGGCAGATACGCAGTATTTT | CSARDQGVGADTQYF
. | TRBJ2-6 | TRBD1 | TRBV13 | TGTGCCAGCAGCTTGAGGGGGCTAAGGGCCAACGTCCTGACTTTC | CASSLRGLRANVLTF
many | TRBJ1-4 | . | TRBV6-1 | TGTGCCAGCAGTGAAATGGCAGGCAGCGGTGAAAAACTGTTTTTT | CASSEMAGSGEKLFF
many | TRBJ2-3 | . | TRBV7-2 | TGTGCCAGCAGCTTAGTTTTTGCAGATACGCAGTATTTT | CASSLVFADTQYF
many | TRBJ2-7 | . | TRBV7-9 | TGTGCCAGCACAGCCGGCCAAGACCCCTACGAGCAGTACTTC | CASTAGQDPYEQYF
many | TRBJ2-5 | TRBD1 | TRBV5-8 | TGTGCCAGCAGCTTACGTTTGAGACAGGGGGATCAAGAGACCCAGTACTTC | CASSLRLRQGDQETQYF
. | TRBJ2-2 | . | TRBV10-2 | TGCGCCAGCAAGGTGGCAGGGGCAACCGGGGAGCTGTTTTTT | CASKVAGATGELFF
many | TRBJ2-7 | . | TRBV6-5 | TGTGCCAGCAAAACCGGGACGAGATCCTACGAGCAGTACTTC | CASKTGTRSYEQYF